This is a list of T cell receptor beta chains from one sample in a study of cytomegalovirus exposure and HLA in healthy donors. Clones were sequenced by immunoSEQ multiplex PCR, and TCRdb holds only the in-frame ones, with some missing. The sample shows over 100,000 clones, roughly 90% of them seen only once. The specimen was PBMCs. Every receptor here comes from a woman under 30 in good health and CMV-seropositive. Each CDR3 is given with its conserved first and last residue. Each record gives: J gene, D gene, V gene, clone size, CDR3 protein, CDR3 DNA. The D gene is left open where the match is weak. Not every row has a clone size; where given, it reads once, few, many or a size class.

J: TRBJ1-5; D: .; V: TRBV4-2; size: .; CDR3: CASSRTQGLADQPQHF; DNA: TGTGCCAGCAGCCGGACTCAGGGGCTTGCGGATCAGCCCCAGCATTTT
J: TRBJ1-5; D: TRBD1; V: TRBV7-2; size: .; CDR3: CASSLVGQGRNQPQHF; DNA: TGTGCCAGCAGCTTGGTTGGACAGGGAAGAAATCAGCCCCAGCATTTT
J: TRBJ1-2; D: .; V: TRBV19; size: .; CDR3: CASSPTVGKVAAGYTF; DNA: TGTGCCAGTAGTCCCACGGTAGGGAAGGTAGCGGCTGGCTACACCTTC
J: TRBJ1-5; D: TRBD1; V: TRBV2; size: .; CDR3: CASRFPGQGANQPQHF; DNA: TGTGCCAGCAGATTTCCGGGACAGGGAGCAAATCAGCCCCAGCATTTT
J: TRBJ1-5; D: .; V: TRBV6-1; size: .; CDR3: CASSEGRTDRHQPQHF; DNA: TGTGCCAGCAGTGAAGGGAGGACAGACCGGCATCAGCCCCAGCATTTT
J: TRBJ2-7; D: TRBD1; V: TRBV5-1; size: .; CDR3: CASSLAGTGAEQYF; DNA: TGCGCCAGCAGCTTGGCCGGGACAGGGGCCGAGCAGTACTTC
J: TRBJ2-2; D: TRBD1; V: TRBV29-1; size: .; CDR3: CSVGQVTGELFF; DNA: TGCAGCGTGGGACAGGTCACCGGGGAGCTGTTTTTT
J: TRBJ2-7; D: .; V: TRBV4-1; size: few; CDR3: CASSQETQGYEQYF; DNA: TGCGCCAGCAGCCAAGAGACGCAGGGGTACGAGCAGTACTTC
J: TRBJ2-2; D: .; V: TRBV7-8; size: .; CDR3: CASSLRRAAGNTGELFF; DNA: TGTGCCAGCAGCTTAAGGAGGGCGGCAGGGAACACCGGGGAGCTGTTTTTT
J: TRBJ1-2; D: TRBD1; V: TRBV6-5; size: .; CDR3: CASSYFGTGGYTF; DNA: TGTGCCAGCAGTTACTTCGGGACAGGGGGCTACACCTTC
J: TRBJ1-4; D: .; V: TRBV15; size: once; CDR3: CATSGGQPEKLFF; DNA: TGTGCCACCAGCGGAGGACAGCCTGAAAAACTGTTTTTT
J: TRBJ2-5; D: TRBD2; V: TRBV28; size: .; CDR3: CASSFTGGPVETQYF; DNA: TGTGCCAGCAGTTTTACGGGAGGGCCCGTGGAGACCCAGTACTTC
J: TRBJ1-2; D: .; V: TRBV7-9; size: few; CDR3: CASSLIQSYGYTF; DNA: TGTGCCAGCAGCTTAATACAGTCCTATGGCTACACCTTC
J: TRBJ2-3; D: .; V: TRBV29-1; size: .; CDR3: CSVKGQPSTDTQYF; DNA: TGCAGCGTGAAAGGACAGCCTAGCACAGATACGCAGTATTTT
J: TRBJ1-1; D: .; V: TRBV5-1; size: .; CDR3: CASSLAQNTEAFF; DNA: TGCGCCAGCAGCTTGGCACAAAACACTGAAGCTTTCTTT
J: TRBJ1-1; D: .; V: TRBV6-5; size: .; CDR3: CASFGEVMNTEAFF; DNA: TGTGCCAGCTTCGGGGAAGTGATGAACACTGAAGCTTTCTTT
J: TRBJ1-5; D: .; V: TRBV6-1; size: .; CDR3: CASSEMPGQGNQPQHF; DNA: TGTGCCAGCAGCGAAATGCCAGGGCAGGGCAATCAGCCCCAGCATTTT
J: TRBJ1-1; D: .; V: TRBV7-6; size: .; CDR3: CASSLLGSQAFF; DNA: TGTGCCAGCAGCCTTTTGGGCTCCCAAGCTTTCTTT
J: TRBJ2-3; D: .; V: TRBV7-9; size: .; CDR3: CASSLRVRGLISDTQYF; DNA: TGTGCCAGCAGCTTGAGAGTCCGGGGACTCATCTCAGATACGCAGTATTTT
J: TRBJ2-7; D: .; V: TRBV10-3; size: .; CDR3: CAISDLSYEQYF; DNA: TGTGCCATCAGTGACCTCTCCTACGAGCAGTACTTC